The rows below give T cell receptor beta chains drawn from one sample of a study of cytomegalovirus exposure and HLA in healthy donors. Here immunoSEQ multiplex PCR was the method, and the copy in TCRdb shows in-frame clones only, minus some. The sample has 130,000 or so clones; around 75% are singletons. Source material: PBMCs. All receptors derive from a woman aged 40 to 50 in good health and CMV-seropositive. CDR3s include the opening cysteine and the closing phenylalanine or tryptophan. A D gene is named only where the DNA matches it firmly. Expanded clones get a size class; other rows say once, few or many, or leave the size out.

j_gene: TRBJ2-7
d_gene: TRBD2
abundance: -
v_gene: TRBV28
CDR3nt: TGTGCCAGCAGTTTGCCGGGGACTAGCTCCCCGTACGAGCAGTACTTC
CDR3aa: CASSLPGTSSPYEQYF

j_gene: TRBJ2-5
d_gene: TRBD2
abundance: -
v_gene: TRBV9
CDR3nt: TGTGCCAGCAGCGTAGCGGACGGGGGGTACCAAGAGACCCAGTACTTC
CDR3aa: CASSVADGGYQETQYF

j_gene: TRBJ2-7
d_gene: -
abundance: -
v_gene: TRBV29-1
CDR3nt: TGCAGCGTTGAAGACACGAGGAGCTCCTACGAGCAGTACTTC
CDR3aa: CSVEDTRSSYEQYF

j_gene: TRBJ2-1
d_gene: -
abundance: -
v_gene: TRBV7-9
CDR3nt: TGTGCCAGCAGATCCCCGGGGTCCGTTTACAATGAGCAGTTCTTC
CDR3aa: CASRSPGSVYNEQFF

j_gene: TRBJ1-1
d_gene: TRBD1
abundance: -
v_gene: TRBV6-5
CDR3nt: TGTGCCAGCACCGGGACAGGGGGGTATGCTTTCTTT
CDR3aa: CASTGTGGYAFF

j_gene: TRBJ2-1
d_gene: -
abundance: -
v_gene: TRBV5-4
CDR3nt: TGTGCCAGCAGCTCACAGCTTTTCTCCTACAATGAGCAGTTCTTC
CDR3aa: CASSSQLFSYNEQFF

j_gene: TRBJ1-1
d_gene: TRBD1
abundance: -
v_gene: TRBV6-1
CDR3nt: TGTGCCAGCAGGGGACAGGGGACGAACACTGAAGCTTTCTTT
CDR3aa: CASRGQGTNTEAFF

j_gene: TRBJ1-2
d_gene: -
abundance: -
v_gene: TRBV7-2
CDR3nt: TGTGCCAGCAGCTTAGATGCCGCAGGCAACTATGGCTACACCTTC
CDR3aa: CASSLDAAGNYGYTF

j_gene: TRBJ1-6
d_gene: TRBD1
abundance: -
v_gene: TRBV19
CDR3nt: TGTGCCAGTAGTATAGGAGCGATCCGGGACAGCTATAATTCACCCCTCCACTTT
CDR3aa: CASSIGAIRDSYNSPLHF

j_gene: TRBJ2-3
d_gene: -
abundance: -
v_gene: TRBV14
CDR3nt: TGTGCCAGCAGCCCGCAGGGATCCCGGAGCACAGATACGCAGTATTTT
CDR3aa: CASSPQGSRSTDTQYF

j_gene: TRBJ2-7
d_gene: -
abundance: -
v_gene: TRBV5-1
CDR3nt: TGCGCCAGCAGCTTTAACAGGGCCCACGAGCAGTACTTC
CDR3aa: CASSFNRAHEQYF

j_gene: TRBJ1-4
d_gene: -
abundance: -
v_gene: TRBV5-6
CDR3nt: TGTGCCAGCAGCCCCTTAATACAGGGACTAGGAGAAAAACTGTTTTTT
CDR3aa: CASSPLIQGLGEKLFF

j_gene: TRBJ1-6
d_gene: -
abundance: -
v_gene: TRBV30
CDR3nt: TGTGCCTGGACTAACGGGTCACCCCTCCACTTT
CDR3aa: CAWTNGSPLHF

j_gene: TRBJ2-7
d_gene: -
abundance: -
v_gene: TRBV30
CDR3nt: TGTGCCTGGAGTAGTGGGACTTTCTACGAGCAGTACTTC
CDR3aa: CAWSSGTFYEQYF

j_gene: TRBJ2-7
d_gene: -
abundance: once
v_gene: TRBV28
CDR3nt: TGTGCCAGCAGTTACACCTACGAGCAGTACTTC
CDR3aa: CASSYTYEQYF

j_gene: TRBJ1-2
d_gene: TRBD1
abundance: once
v_gene: TRBV28
CDR3nt: TGTGCCAGCAGTACTCCCGCGACAGGGCCGTATGGCTACACCTTC
CDR3aa: CASSTPATGPYGYTF

j_gene: TRBJ2-7
d_gene: TRBD1
abundance: few
v_gene: TRBV7-3
CDR3nt: TGTGCCAGCAGCTTAGGGCCCAGCGGACAGGGGAGATACTACGAGCAGTACTTC
CDR3aa: CASSLGPSGQGRYYEQYF

j_gene: TRBJ2-7
d_gene: -
abundance: once
v_gene: TRBV4-3
CDR3nt: TGCGCCAGCAGCCAAGATCGGGGGATGAGCTCCTACGAGCAGTACTTC
CDR3aa: CASSQDRGMSSYEQYF

j_gene: TRBJ1-5
d_gene: -
abundance: -
v_gene: TRBV29-1
CDR3nt: TGCAGCGTTCGTATCGGGGCACAGGGAAATCAGCCCCAGCATTTT
CDR3aa: CSVRIGAQGNQPQHF

j_gene: TRBJ2-3
d_gene: TRBD2
abundance: once
v_gene: TRBV7-6
CDR3nt: TGTGCCAGCAGCCGACTGACTAGCGGAAACACAGATACGCAGTATTTT
CDR3aa: CASSRLTSGNTDTQYF

j_gene: TRBJ1-1
d_gene: -
abundance: -
v_gene: TRBV7-2
CDR3nt: TGTGCCAGCAGCTTACAAGTAGTTATGAACACTGAAGCTTTCTTT
CDR3aa: CASSLQVVMNTEAFF

j_gene: TRBJ2-3
d_gene: -
abundance: -
v_gene: TRBV6-4
CDR3nt: TGTGCCAGCAGCCCCCGGACGGAGGGTGCAGATACGCAGTATTTT
CDR3aa: CASSPRTEGADTQYF

j_gene: TRBJ2-5
d_gene: -
abundance: -
v_gene: TRBV6-1
CDR3nt: TGTGCCAGCAGTGAAAGGGGTCTCCAAGAGACCCAGTACTTC
CDR3aa: CASSERGLQETQYF

j_gene: TRBJ1-1
d_gene: -
abundance: -
v_gene: TRBV5-1
CDR3nt: TGCGCCAGCAGCTTACTAGGTCCTATAAACACTGAAGCTTTCTTT
CDR3aa: CASSLLGPINTEAFF

j_gene: TRBJ2-3
d_gene: -
abundance: -
v_gene: TRBV2
CDR3nt: TGTGCCAGCAGTGAAGGAGCCATAAAGCAGTATTTT
CDR3aa: CASSEGAIKQYF

j_gene: TRBJ1-5
d_gene: TRBD1
abundance: -
v_gene: TRBV9
CDR3nt: TGTGCCAGCGGACTGACAGGGAATAGCAATCAGCCCCAGCATTTT
CDR3aa: CASGLTGNSNQPQHF

j_gene: TRBJ2-5
d_gene: TRBD1
abundance: -
v_gene: TRBV9
CDR3nt: TGTGCCAGCAGCGTCGGGACAGCCATCCCCCAAGAGACCCAGTACTTC
CDR3aa: CASSVGTAIPQETQYF

j_gene: TRBJ2-3
d_gene: -
abundance: -
v_gene: TRBV7-5
CDR3nt: TGTGCCAGACTAAGCGGGGGTGGGAGCACAGATACGCAGTATTTT
CDR3aa: CARLSGGGSTDTQYF

j_gene: TRBJ1-1
d_gene: -
abundance: -
v_gene: TRBV7-9
CDR3nt: TGTGCCAGCAGCTTAGGGCGGGGCCGGAAGACTGAAGCTTTCTTT
CDR3aa: CASSLGRGRKTEAFF

j_gene: TRBJ2-2
d_gene: -
abundance: -
v_gene: TRBV5-6
CDR3nt: TGTGCCAGCAGGCCACCTAATCCATACACCGGGGAGCTGTTTTTT
CDR3aa: CASRPPNPYTGELFF

j_gene: TRBJ1-5
d_gene: -
abundance: -
v_gene: TRBV21-1
CDR3nt: TGTGCCAGCAGCAAATGGGGCCTCAATCAGCCCCAGCATTTT
CDR3aa: CASSKWGLNQPQHF

j_gene: TRBJ1-3
d_gene: -
abundance: -
v_gene: TRBV21-1
CDR3nt: TGTGCCAGCAGCAAAGATAGCGACGGTCCTGGAAACACCATATATTTT
CDR3aa: CASSKDSDGPGNTIYF

j_gene: TRBJ2-7
d_gene: -
abundance: -
v_gene: TRBV7-2
CDR3nt: TGTGCCAGCAGCTTAGCTCCTAGCCAGAGTTACGAGCAGTACTTC
CDR3aa: CASSLAPSQSYEQYF

j_gene: TRBJ2-5
d_gene: TRBD2
abundance: few
v_gene: TRBV18
CDR3nt: TGTGCCAGCTCACCGCGGGGGTTCTACCAAGAGACCCAGTACTTC
CDR3aa: CASSPRGFYQETQYF

j_gene: TRBJ2-7
d_gene: TRBD2
abundance: -
v_gene: TRBV4-3
CDR3nt: TGCGCCAGCAGCCAAGACGGGACTAGCGGGGGCTACGAGCAGTACTTC
CDR3aa: CASSQDGTSGGYEQYF

j_gene: TRBJ1-1
d_gene: -
abundance: -
v_gene: TRBV6-5
CDR3nt: TGTGCCAGCAGGGAGGGGAACACTGAAGCTTTCTTT
CDR3aa: CASREGNTEAFF

j_gene: TRBJ2-7
d_gene: TRBD1
abundance: -
v_gene: TRBV4-3
CDR3nt: TGCGCCAGCAGCCAGGCCGGGACAGGGGCCTACGAGCAGTACTTC
CDR3aa: CASSQAGTGAYEQYF

j_gene: TRBJ2-7
d_gene: -
abundance: -
v_gene: TRBV6-5
CDR3nt: TGTGCCAGCAGTTACTCGAGGGCAGATCACTACGAGCAGTACTTC
CDR3aa: CASSYSRADHYEQYF

j_gene: TRBJ1-5
d_gene: TRBD1
abundance: -
v_gene: TRBV18
CDR3nt: TGTGCCAGCTCACCCGGACAGGGTGGTTCGGCCAATCAGCCCCAGCATTTT
CDR3aa: CASSPGQGGSANQPQHF

j_gene: TRBJ1-1
d_gene: -
abundance: -
v_gene: TRBV7-2
CDR3nt: TGTGCCAGCAGCTTAGACCGGTTGAACACTGAAGCTTTCTTT
CDR3aa: CASSLDRLNTEAFF

j_gene: TRBJ2-5
d_gene: -
abundance: once
v_gene: TRBV2
CDR3nt: TGTGCCAGCAGTGAAATCACAGGCCCTGGGACCCAGTACTTC
CDR3aa: CASSEITGPGTQYF

j_gene: TRBJ2-1
d_gene: TRBD1
abundance: -
v_gene: TRBV10-3
CDR3nt: TGTGCCATCAGGACAGGGGGCCCCTACAATGAGCAGTTCTTC
CDR3aa: CAIRTGGPYNEQFF